The T cell receptor beta chain described here comes from a study of spatial heterogeneity in lung cancer. In the study overall: Consistently, beta-chain sequences turned up in larger numbers than alpha-chain sequences did. General study results and limits: Intratumoral expanded alpha and beta TCR counts were found to track tumor mutation counts.

This clonotype was picked up many times. Antigen unknown. Being off target in a library aimed at alpha chains, this beta chain has a size of little meaning. Every TCR cDNA molecule bore its own unique molecular identifier. MiXCR, run by TCRdb on the 5' RACE reads, gives a single entry per CDR3 protein. Of 3,400 or so distinct CDR3 sequences in the sample, about 15% were seen once. Germline V lookup: CDR1 SGHRS, CDR2 YFSETQ. This CDR3 is built from 16 residues. Germline trimming cut 1 base from V and 5 bases from J; bases unmatched to any gene: 10. Indicated time point: sample taken at primary tumor resection. Donation came from around 77 patients with untreated early-stage non-small cell lung cancer. Sequencing covered unsorted whole RNA taken from tumor, nontumor lung or frozen PBMC.

The sample here was lung tumor tissue, taken at surgery. The TCR comes from a female donor with early-stage non-small cell lung cancer. The genes are TRBV5-1 and TRBJ2-5; 8 nucleotides agree with TRBD2. CDR3 nucleotides: TGCGCCAGCAGCTTGCGTCCGCCGGGACTAGGGGAGACCCAGTACTTC. It translates to CASSLRPPGLGETQYF. Complete variable domain (other parts from reference TRBV5-1 and TRBJ2-5): KAGVTQTPRYLIKTRGQQVTLSCSPISGHRSVSWYQQTPGQGLQFLFEYFSETQRNKGNFPGRFSGRQFSNSRSEMNVSTLELGDSALYLCASSLRPPGLGETQYFGPGTRLLVL.